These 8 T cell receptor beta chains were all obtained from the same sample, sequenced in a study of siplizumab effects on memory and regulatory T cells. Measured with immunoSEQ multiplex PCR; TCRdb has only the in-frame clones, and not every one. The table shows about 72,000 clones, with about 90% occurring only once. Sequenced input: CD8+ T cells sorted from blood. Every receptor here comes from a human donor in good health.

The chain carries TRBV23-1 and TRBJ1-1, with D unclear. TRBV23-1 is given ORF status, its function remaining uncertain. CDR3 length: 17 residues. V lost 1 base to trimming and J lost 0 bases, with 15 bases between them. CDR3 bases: TGCGCCAGCAGTCAATGGTATCCAGTCCTAATGAACACTGAAGCTTTCTTT. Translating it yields CASSQWYPVLMNTEAFF.

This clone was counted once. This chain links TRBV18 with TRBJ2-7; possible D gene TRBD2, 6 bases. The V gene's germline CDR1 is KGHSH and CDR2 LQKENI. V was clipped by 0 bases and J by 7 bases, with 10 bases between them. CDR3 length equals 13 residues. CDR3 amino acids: CASSPPLRGEQYF. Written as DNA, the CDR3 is TGTGCCAGCTCACCACCGTTGCGGGGAGAGCAGTACTTC.

The CDR3 spells CSVEVGWWEGNTEAFF. CDR3 DNA sequence: TGCAGCGTTGAAGTAGGATGGTGGGAAGGGAACACTGAAGCTTTCTTT. The chain recombines TRBV29-1 with TRBJ1-1; unclear D gene. V lost 1 base, J lost 1 base, and 16 bases lay in between. The CDR3 has 16 amino acids. Germline CDR1 is SQVTM and CDR2 is ANQGSEA.

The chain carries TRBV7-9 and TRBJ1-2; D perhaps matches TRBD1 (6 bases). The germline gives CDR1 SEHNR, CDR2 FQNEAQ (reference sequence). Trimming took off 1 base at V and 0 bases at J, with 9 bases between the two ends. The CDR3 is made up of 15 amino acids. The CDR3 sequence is CASSLVGTPNYGYTF. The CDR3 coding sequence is TGTGCCAGCAGCTTAGTCGGGACACCTAACTATGGCTACACCTTC.

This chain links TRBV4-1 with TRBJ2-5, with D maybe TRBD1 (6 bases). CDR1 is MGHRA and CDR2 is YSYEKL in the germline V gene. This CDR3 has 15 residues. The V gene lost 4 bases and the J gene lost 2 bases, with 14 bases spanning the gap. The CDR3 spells CASSPRTDSQETQYF. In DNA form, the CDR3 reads TGCGCCAGCAGCCCCCGGACAGATTCTCAAGAGACCCAGTACTTC.

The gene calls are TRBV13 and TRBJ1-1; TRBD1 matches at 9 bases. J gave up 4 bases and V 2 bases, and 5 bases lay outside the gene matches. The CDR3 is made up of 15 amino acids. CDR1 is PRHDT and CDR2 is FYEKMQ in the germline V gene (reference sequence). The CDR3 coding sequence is TGTGCCAGCAGCTTACCGGGACAGGGTTTCACTGAAGCTTTCTTT. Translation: CASSLPGQGFTEAFF.

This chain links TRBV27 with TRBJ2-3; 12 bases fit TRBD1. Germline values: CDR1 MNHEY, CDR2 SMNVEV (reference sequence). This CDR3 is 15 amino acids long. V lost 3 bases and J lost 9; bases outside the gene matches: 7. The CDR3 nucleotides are TGTGCCAGCAGTTTCGGGACAGGGGGCGCCGGCACGCAGTATTTT. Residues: CASSFGTGGAGTQYF.

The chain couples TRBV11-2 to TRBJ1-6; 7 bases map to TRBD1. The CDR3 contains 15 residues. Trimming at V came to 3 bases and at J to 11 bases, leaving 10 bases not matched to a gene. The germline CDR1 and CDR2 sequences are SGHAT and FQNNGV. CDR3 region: CASSLGKGGFAPLHF. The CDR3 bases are TGTGCCAGCAGCTTGGGAAAAGGGGGCTTCGCACCCCTCCACTTT.